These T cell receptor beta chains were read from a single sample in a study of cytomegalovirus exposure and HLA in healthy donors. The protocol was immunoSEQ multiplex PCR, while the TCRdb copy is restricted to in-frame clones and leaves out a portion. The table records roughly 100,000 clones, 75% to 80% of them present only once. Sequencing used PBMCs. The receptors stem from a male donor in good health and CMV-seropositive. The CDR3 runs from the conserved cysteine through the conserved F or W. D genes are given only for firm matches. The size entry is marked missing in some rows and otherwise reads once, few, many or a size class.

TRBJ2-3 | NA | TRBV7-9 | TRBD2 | CASSLRGRLAGGDTDTQYF | TGTGCCAGCAGCTTAAGGGGGCGACTAGCGGGAGGGGACACAGATACGCAGTATTTT
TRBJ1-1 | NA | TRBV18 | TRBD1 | CASSFTGGKDTEAFF | TGTGCCAGCTCATTTACAGGGGGCAAGGACACTGAAGCTTTCTTT
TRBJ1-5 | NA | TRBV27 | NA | CASSLTGQPQHF | TGTGCCAGCAGCCTTACGGGGCAGCCCCAGCATTTT
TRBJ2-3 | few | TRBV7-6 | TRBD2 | CASSLGGRAEDTQYF | TGTGCCAGCAGCTTGGGCGGGAGGGCCGAGGATACGCAGTATTTT
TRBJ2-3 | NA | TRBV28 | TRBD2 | CASSLAAEGNFDTQYF | TGTGCCAGCAGTCTAGCGGCGGAGGGGAATTTTGATACGCAGTATTTT
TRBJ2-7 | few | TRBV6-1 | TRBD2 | CASRLAGGSYEQYF | TGTGCCAGCAGATTAGCGGGAGGCTCCTACGAGCAGTACTTC
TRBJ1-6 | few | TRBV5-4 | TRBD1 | CASSFYTGGRSPLHF | TGTGCCAGCAGCTTCTACACAGGGGGGAGGTCACCCCTCCACTTT
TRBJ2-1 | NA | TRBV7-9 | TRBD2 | CASSLGGSGGEQFF | TGTGCCAGCAGCTTAGGAGGATCGGGGGGTGAGCAGTTCTTC
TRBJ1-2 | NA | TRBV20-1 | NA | CSGSGGYGYTF | TGCAGTGGGAGTGGTGGATATGGCTACACCTTC
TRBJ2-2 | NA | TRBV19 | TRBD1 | CASSMTPQGTNTGELFF | TGTGCCAGTAGTATGACCCCACAGGGGACCAACACCGGGGAGCTGTTTTTT
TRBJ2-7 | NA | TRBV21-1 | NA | CASSKEQGAAYEQYF | TGTGCCAGCAGCAAAGAACAAGGGGCGGCCTACGAGCAGTACTTC
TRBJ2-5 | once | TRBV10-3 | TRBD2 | CAISERREGLETQYF | TGTGCCATCAGTGAACGGCGGGAGGGGTTAGAGACCCAGTACTTC
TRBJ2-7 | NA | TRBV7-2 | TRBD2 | CASSLGAGDGQYF | TGTGCCAGCAGCTTAGGGGCGGGAGATGGGCAGTACTTC
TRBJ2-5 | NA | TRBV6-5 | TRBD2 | CASSSLAGGPRETQYF | TGTGCCAGCAGTTCATTAGCGGGAGGCCCCCGAGAGACCCAGTACTTC
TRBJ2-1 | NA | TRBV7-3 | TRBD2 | CASSPQGGRVGEQFF | TGTGCCAGCAGCCCCCAAGGAGGGAGGGTCGGTGAGCAGTTCTTC
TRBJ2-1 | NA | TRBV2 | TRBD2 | CASRGTSVYNEQFF | TGTGCCAGCAGGGGGACTAGCGTATACAATGAGCAGTTCTTC
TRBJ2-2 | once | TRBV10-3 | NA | CAINTGNTGELFF | TGTGCCATCAACACAGGGAACACCGGGGAGCTGTTTTTT
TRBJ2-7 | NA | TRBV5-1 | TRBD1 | CASSTRQGGDEQYF | TGCGCCAGCAGCACCCGACAGGGTGGGGACGAGCAGTACTTC
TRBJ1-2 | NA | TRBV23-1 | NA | CARTRGGVNYGYTF | TGCGCCCGCACACGGGGGGGCGTGAACTATGGCTACACCTTC
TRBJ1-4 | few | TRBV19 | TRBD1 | CASGAGTGGREKLFF | TGTGCCAGTGGGGCCGGGACAGGGGGCAGAGAAAAACTGTTTTTT
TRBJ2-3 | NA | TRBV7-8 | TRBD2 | CASSAWHSGSTDTQYF | TGTGCCAGCAGCGCCTGGCATAGCGGGAGTACAGATACGCAGTATTTT
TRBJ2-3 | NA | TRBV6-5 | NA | CASSYFTGLRTDTQYF | TGTGCCAGCAGTTACTTCACGGGACTTCGCACAGATACGCAGTATTTT
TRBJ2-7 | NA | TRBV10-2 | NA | CASSGSQGPMGEQYF | TGCGCCAGCAGTGGTAGTCAGGGCCCTATGGGGGAGCAGTACTTC
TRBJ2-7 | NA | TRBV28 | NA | CATPGVNHGEQYF | TGTGCCACCCCCGGGGTAAACCACGGGGAGCAGTACTTC
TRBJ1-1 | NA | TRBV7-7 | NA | CASSLNLDREAFF | TGTGCTAGCAGCTTAAATTTGGACAGAGAAGCTTTCTTT
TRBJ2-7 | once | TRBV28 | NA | CASSLAAVGKSSHEQYF | TGTGCCAGCAGTTTGGCGGCCGTAGGCAAAAGCTCCCACGAGCAGTACTTC
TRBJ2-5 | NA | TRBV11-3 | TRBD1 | CASSLGGTGAQETQYF | TGTGCCAGCAGCTTAGGCGGGACAGGGGCCCAAGAGACCCAGTACTTC
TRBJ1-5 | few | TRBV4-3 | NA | CASSQDWRAEGQPQHF | TGCGCCAGCAGCCAAGATTGGAGGGCAGAGGGACAGCCCCAGCATTTT
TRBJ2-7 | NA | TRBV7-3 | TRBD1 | CASSVRLDRGAGEQYF | TGTGCCAGCAGCGTGAGACTTGACAGGGGCGCCGGCGAGCAGTACTTC
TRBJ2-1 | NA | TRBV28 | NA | CASSSNPGGKRGNEQFF | TGTGCCAGCAGCTCCAACCCAGGGGGGAAACGGGGCAATGAGCAGTTCTTC
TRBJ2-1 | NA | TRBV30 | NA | CAWKQVMGQFF | TGTGCCTGGAAACAGGTAATGGGGCAGTTCTTC
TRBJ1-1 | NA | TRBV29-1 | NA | CSVAGPNTEAFF | TGCAGCGTTGCAGGTCCGAACACTGAAGCTTTCTTT
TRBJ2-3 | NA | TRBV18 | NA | CASSPRTDTQYF | TGTGCCAGCTCACCGAGGACAGATACGCAGTATTTT
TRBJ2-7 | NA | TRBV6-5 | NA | CASRSTGTVYEQYF | TGTGCCAGCAGATCTACAGGGACCGTCTACGAGCAGTACTTC
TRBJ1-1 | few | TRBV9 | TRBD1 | CASSVAGTGFTEAFF | TGTGCCAGCAGCGTAGCTGGGACAGGTTTCACTGAAGCTTTCTTT
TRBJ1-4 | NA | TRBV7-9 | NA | CASKQGSENEKLFF | TGTGCCAGCAAACAGGGTTCCGAAAATGAAAAACTGTTTTTT
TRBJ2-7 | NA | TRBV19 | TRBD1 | CASSIGDRGYEQYF | TGTGCCAGTAGTATAGGGGACAGGGGATACGAGCAGTACTTC
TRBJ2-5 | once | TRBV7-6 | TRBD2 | CASSLVGSGRWETQYF | TGTGCCAGCAGCTTAGTTGGTAGCGGGAGGTGGGAGACCCAGTACTTC
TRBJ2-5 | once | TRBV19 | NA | CASSIDRQETQYF | TGTGCCAGTAGTATAGACCGCCAAGAGACCCAGTACTTC
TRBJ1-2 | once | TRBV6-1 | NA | CATANLQRNYGYTF | TGTGCCACCGCCAACTTACAGCGGAACTATGGCTACACCTTC
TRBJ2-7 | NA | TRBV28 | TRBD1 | CASSRPQGATYEQYF | TGTGCCAGCAGTCGCCCACAGGGGGCTACCTACGAGCAGTACTTC
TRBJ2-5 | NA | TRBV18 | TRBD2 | CASSPRSGSETQYF | TGTGCCAGCTCACCGAGAAGCGGGAGTGAGACCCAGTACTTC